The 8 T cell receptor beta chains given below trace back to one sample, sequenced in a study of blood T cell repertoires in COVID-19 (dated by TCRdb to about 2020). To prepare the library, the immunoSEQ multiplex PCR assay was applied. Drawn from immuneACCESS, this table holds only the in-frame rearrangements with V and J called that TCRdb kept. Clones are partly lost; checked studies trace under half to an unresolved V gene and leave the rest unexplained. This sample is represented by fewer than 400,000 clones; 89% of them were singletons. 1.5% to 2% of the sample lies in the top ten. Specimen: PBMCs or T cells enriched from blood (not recorded which). These receptor sequences come from a woman aged 30 to 39 who had recovered from COVID-19.

The chain carries TRBV7-9 and TRBJ2-7; 7 bases line up with TRBD1. Trimming removed 2 bases from V and 1 base from J; junction bases left unmatched: 11. The CDR3 length is 17 residues. Germline V CDR1 and CDR2: SEHNR, FQNEAQ (reference sequence). DNA of the CDR3: TGTGCCAGCAGCTTACCTTGGACAGGTCGATCATCCTACGAGCAGTACTTC. Encoded protein: CASSLPWTGRSSYEQYF.

V gene TRBV5-1 combines with J gene TRBJ2-5, with D possibly being TRBD1 (6 bases). Germline CDR1 is SGHRS and CDR2 is YFSETQ. This CDR3 contains 13 residues. Trimming left V 6 bases short and J 1 base short, with 10 bases between. The CDR3 nucleotides are TGCGCCAGCAAGTTAGGGGGCCAAGAGACCCAGTACTTC. This translates into CASKLGGQETQYF.

The rearrangement joins TRBV5-4 to TRBJ2-3, with 7 bases matching TRBD2. Trimming at V came to 4 bases and at J to 1 base, leaving 6 bases not matched to a gene. The CDR3 spans 15 residues. CDR1 is SGHNT, CDR2 YYREEE, per germline (reference sequence). This chain's CDR3 is CASSLMAGGTDTQYF. The CDR3 DNA is TGTGCCAGCAGCCTGATGGCGGGAGGCACAGATACGCAGTATTTT.

This clone has only a few counts. V and J are TRBV28 and TRBJ1-3, with no clear D. The V end was cut by 4 bases, the J end by 0 bases, with 10 bases between. Germline V gene lookup returns CDR1 MDHEN and CDR2 SYDVKM. There are 15 residues in the CDR3. This CDR3 is CASSSLRFSGNTIYF. The CDR3 DNA follows: TGTGCCAGCAGTTCCCTACGGTTCTCTGGAAACACCATATATTTT.

For this clone: Other DNA variants within this sample encode the same CDR3. The rearrangement links TRBV5-1 to TRBJ1-3, with a tentative D call TRBD1 (5 bases). CDR3 length: 14 residues. Germline assignment: CDR1 SGHRS and CDR2 YFSETQ. With 5 bases removed from V and 2 bases from J, the gap between germline ends came to 11 bases. CDR3 bases: TGCGCCAGCAGTCCTACAGGTGCTGGAAACACCATATATTTT. This gives the protein CASSPTGAGNTIYF.

This clone was recorded only once. In nucleotides, the CDR3 is TGTGCCAGCAGAAGACAGGGTGTCGGCGAGCAGTACTTC. Its protein product is CASRRQGVGEQYF. V usage is TRBV6-5 and J usage is TRBJ2-7; 7 nucleotides align to TRBD1. Germline values: CDR1 MNHEY, CDR2 SVGAGI. CDR3 length equals 13 residues. Losses at the gene ends were 6 bases for V and 6 bases for J; bases not matched to a gene: 8.

With regard to this clone: In the same sample, other DNA sequences code for this CDR3. J is TRBJ2-7 and V is TRBV30; TRBD2 matches at 10 bases. V was pared by 4 bases and J by 3 bases, with 0 bases of the junction left unmatched. CDR1 and CDR2 (germline): GTSNPN, SVGIG (reference sequence). The CDR3 covers 12 residues. CDR3 nucleotides: TGTGCCTGGACTAGCGGGAGCTACGAGCAGTACTTC. Protein sequence: CAWTSGSYEQYF. The whole variable domain, remainder taken from reference TRBV30 and TRBJ2-7, is SQTIHQWPATLVQPVGSPLSLECTVEGTSNPNLYWYRQAAGRGLQLLFYSVGIGQISSEVPQNLSASRPQDRQFILSSKKLLLSDSGFYLCAWTSGSYEQYFGPGTRLTVT.

The chain recombines TRBV19 with TRBJ1-2; TRBD1 agrees at 10 bases. Unmatched junction bases numbered 7, after V lost 10 bases and J lost 2 bases. CDR1 is LNHDA and CDR2 is SQIVND in the germline V gene (reference sequence). The CDR3 length is 14 residues. CDR3 sequence reads: CATCDRGRNYGYTF. Here the CDR3 DNA reads TGTGCCACGTGTGACAGGGGGCGGAACTATGGCTACACCTTC.